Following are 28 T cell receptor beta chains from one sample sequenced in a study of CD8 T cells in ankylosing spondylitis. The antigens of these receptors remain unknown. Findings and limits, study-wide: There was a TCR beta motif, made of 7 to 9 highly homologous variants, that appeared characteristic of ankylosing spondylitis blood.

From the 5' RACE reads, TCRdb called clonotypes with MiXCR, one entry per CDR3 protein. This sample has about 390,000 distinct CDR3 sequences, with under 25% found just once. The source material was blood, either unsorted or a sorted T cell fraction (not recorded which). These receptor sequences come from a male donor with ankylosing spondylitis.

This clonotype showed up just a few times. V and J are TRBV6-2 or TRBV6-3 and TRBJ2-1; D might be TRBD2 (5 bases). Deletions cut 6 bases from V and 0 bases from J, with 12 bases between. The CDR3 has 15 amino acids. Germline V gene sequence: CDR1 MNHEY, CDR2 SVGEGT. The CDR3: CASSDTGSSYNEQFF. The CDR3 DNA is TGTGCCAGCAGCGACACGGGGAGCTCCTACAATGAGCAGTTCTTC.

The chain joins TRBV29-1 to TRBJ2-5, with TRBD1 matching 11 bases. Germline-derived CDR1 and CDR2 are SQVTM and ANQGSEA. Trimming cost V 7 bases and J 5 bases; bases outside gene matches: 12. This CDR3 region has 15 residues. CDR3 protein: CSAIPDRGREETQYF. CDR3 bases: TGCAGCGCCATCCCGGACAGGGGGCGAGAGGAGACCCAGTACTTC. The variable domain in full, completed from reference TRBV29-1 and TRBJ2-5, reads SAVISQKPSRDICQRGTSLTIQCQVDSQVTMMFWYRQQPGQSLTLIATANQGSEATYESGFVIDKFPISRPNLTFSTLTVSNMSPEDSSIYLCSAIPDRGREETQYFGPGTRLLVL.

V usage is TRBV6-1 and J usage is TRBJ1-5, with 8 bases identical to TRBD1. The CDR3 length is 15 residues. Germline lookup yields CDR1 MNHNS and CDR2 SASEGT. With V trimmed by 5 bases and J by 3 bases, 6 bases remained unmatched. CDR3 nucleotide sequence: TGTGCCAGCAGTCAGGACAGGGAGGACAATCAGCCCCAGCATTTT. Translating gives CASSQDREDNQPQHF.

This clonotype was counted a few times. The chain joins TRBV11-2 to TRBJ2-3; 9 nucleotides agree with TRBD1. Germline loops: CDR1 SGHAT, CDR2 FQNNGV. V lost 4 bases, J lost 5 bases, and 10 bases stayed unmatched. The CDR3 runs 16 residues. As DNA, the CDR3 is TGTGCCAGCAGCTGGTCGGGACAGGGCGAGGTAGATACGCAGTATTTT. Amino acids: CASSWSGQGEVDTQYF.

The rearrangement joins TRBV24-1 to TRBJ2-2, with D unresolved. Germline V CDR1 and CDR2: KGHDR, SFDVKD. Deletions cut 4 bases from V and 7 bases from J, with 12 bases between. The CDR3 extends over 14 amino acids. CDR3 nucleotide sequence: TGTGCCACCAGTGAGCCATCAGAGGTCGGGGAGCTGTTTTTT. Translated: CATSEPSEVGELFF.

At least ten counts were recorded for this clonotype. The CDR3 is CSAIHRGQQTQYF. CDR3 nucleotide sequence: TGCAGTGCTATTCACAGGGGGCAGCAGACCCAGTACTTC. The chain has TRBV20-1 and TRBJ2-5; 9 bases are shared with TRBD1. The junction had 6 bases not matched to a gene; V was cut back by 4 bases and J by 6 bases. CDR1 DFQATT and CDR2 SNEGSKA come from the germline V gene (reference sequence). The CDR3 has 13 amino acids.

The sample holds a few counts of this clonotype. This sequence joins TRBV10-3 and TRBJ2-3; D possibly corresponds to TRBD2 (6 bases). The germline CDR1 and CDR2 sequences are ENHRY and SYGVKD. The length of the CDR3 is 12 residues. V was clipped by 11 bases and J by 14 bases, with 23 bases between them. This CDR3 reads CASGSPRSIPYF. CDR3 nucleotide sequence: TGTGCCTCCGGGAGTCCCCGGTCTATTCCGTATTTT.

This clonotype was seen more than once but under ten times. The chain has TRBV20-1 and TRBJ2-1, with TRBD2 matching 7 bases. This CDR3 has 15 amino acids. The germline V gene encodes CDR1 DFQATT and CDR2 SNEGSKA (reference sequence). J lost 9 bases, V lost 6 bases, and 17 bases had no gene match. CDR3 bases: TGCAGTGCCCCCCTTCGGCGGGAGTCAAGTGGTGAGCAGTTCTTC. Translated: CSAPLRRESSGEQFF.

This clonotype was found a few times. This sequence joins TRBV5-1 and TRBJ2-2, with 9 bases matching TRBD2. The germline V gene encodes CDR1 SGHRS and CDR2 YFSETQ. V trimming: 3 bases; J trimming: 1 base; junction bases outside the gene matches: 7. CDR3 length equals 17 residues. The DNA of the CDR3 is TGCGCCAGCAGCTCCAACGCGGGAGGGTGGAACACCGGGGAGCTGTTTTTT. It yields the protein CASSSNAGGWNTGELFF.

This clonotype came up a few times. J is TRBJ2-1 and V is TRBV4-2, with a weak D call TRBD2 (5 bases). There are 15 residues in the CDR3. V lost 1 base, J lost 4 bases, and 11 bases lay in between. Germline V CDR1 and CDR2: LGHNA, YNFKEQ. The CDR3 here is CASSQVGLAYNEQFF. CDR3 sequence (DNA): TGTGCCAGCAGCCAAGTAGGCCTAGCATACAATGAGCAGTTCTTC.

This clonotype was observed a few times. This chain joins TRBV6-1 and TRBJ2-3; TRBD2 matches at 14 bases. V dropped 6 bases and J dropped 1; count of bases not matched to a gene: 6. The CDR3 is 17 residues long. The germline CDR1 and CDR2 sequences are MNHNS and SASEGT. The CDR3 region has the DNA TGTGCCAGCAGGTCGGGACTAGCGGGAGCGGGCACAGATACGCAGTATTTT. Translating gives CASRSGLAGAGTDTQYF.

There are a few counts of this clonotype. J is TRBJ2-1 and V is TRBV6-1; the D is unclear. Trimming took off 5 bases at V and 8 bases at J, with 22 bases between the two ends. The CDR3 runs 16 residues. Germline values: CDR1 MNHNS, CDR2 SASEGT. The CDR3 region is CASSNTIPTIDDEQFF. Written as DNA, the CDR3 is TGTGCCAGCAGTAATACAATACCTACGATTGATGATGAGCAGTTCTTC.

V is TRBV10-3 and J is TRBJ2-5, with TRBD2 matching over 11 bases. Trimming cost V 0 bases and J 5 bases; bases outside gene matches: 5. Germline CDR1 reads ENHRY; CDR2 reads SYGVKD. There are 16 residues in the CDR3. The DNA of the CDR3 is TGTGCCATCAGTGAGTCGCTAGCGGGAGGTGTGGAGACCCAGTACTTC. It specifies CAISESLAGGVETQYF.

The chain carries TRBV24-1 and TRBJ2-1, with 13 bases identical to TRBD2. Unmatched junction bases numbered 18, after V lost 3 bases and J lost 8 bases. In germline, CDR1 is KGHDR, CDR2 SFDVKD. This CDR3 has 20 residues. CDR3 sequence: CATSDPRTSGGPLRRDEQFF. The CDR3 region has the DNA TGTGCCACCAGTGATCCTAGGACTAGCGGGGGACCCCTGAGACGGGATGAGCAGTTCTTC.

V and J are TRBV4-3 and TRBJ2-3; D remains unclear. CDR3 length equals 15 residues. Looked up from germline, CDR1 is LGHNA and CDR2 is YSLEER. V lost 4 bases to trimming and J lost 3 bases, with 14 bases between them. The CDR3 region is CASSPRVAGTDTQYF. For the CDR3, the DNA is TGCGCCAGCAGCCCCCGAGTAGCTGGGACAGATACGCAGTATTTT.

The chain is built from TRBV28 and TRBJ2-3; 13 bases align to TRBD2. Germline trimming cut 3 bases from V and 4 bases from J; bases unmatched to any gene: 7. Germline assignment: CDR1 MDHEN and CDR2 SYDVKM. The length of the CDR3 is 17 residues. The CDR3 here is CASSFGLAGAVADTQYF. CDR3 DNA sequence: TGTGCCAGCAGTTTCGGACTAGCGGGAGCCGTGGCAGATACGCAGTATTTT.

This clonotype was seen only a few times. CDR3 in DNA: TGCAGTGCTAGTCAAGGGTTCACTGAAGCTTTCTTT. Residues: CSASQGFTEAFF. This chain uses TRBV20-1 with TRBJ1-1; D is unclear. CDR1 and CDR2 (germline): DFQATT, SNEGSKA (reference sequence). With 3 bases removed from V and 4 bases from J, the gap between germline ends came to 9 bases. The CDR3 loop spans 12 amino acids.

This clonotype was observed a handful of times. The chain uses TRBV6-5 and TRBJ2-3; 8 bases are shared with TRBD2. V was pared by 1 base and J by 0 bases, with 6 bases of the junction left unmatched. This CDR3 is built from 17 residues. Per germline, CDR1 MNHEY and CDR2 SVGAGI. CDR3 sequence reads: CASSYWGTRGSTDTQYF. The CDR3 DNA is TGTGCCAGCAGTTACTGGGGGACTAGGGGGAGCACAGATACGCAGTATTTT.

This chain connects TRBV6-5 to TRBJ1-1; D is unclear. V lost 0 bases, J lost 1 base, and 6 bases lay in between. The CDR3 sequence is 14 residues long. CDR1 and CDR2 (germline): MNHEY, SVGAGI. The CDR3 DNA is TGTGCCAGCAGTTACTCGACACCGAACACTGAAGCTTTCTTT. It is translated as CASSYSTPNTEAFF.

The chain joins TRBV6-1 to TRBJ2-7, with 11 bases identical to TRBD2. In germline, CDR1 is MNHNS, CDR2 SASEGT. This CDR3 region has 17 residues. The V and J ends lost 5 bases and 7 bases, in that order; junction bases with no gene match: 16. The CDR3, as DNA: TGTGCCAGCAGTCGGGGCCTAGCGGGAGGAAGGAGTGGTGAGCAGTACTTC. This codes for CASSRGLAGGRSGEQYF.

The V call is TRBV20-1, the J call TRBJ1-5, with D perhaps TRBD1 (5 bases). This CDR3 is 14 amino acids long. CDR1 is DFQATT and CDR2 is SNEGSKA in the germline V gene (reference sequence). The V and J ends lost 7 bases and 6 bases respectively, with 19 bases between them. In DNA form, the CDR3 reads TGCAGTGGCAGTAGGGGATGGGGCGGTCAGCCCCAGCATTTT. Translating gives CSGSRGWGGQPQHF.

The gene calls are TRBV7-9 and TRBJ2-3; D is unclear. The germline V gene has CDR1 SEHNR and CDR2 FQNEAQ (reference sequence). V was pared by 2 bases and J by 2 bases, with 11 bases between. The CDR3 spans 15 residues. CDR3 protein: CASSLRVGSTDTQYF. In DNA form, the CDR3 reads TGTGCCAGCAGCTTACGGGTGGGGTCCACAGATACGCAGTATTTT. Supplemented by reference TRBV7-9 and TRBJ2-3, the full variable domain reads DTGVSQNPRHKITKRGQNVTFRCDPISEHNRLYWYRQTLGQGPEFLTYFQNEAQLEKSRLLSDRFSAERPKGSFSTLEIQRTEQGDSAMYLCASSLRVGSTDTQYFGPGTRLTVL.

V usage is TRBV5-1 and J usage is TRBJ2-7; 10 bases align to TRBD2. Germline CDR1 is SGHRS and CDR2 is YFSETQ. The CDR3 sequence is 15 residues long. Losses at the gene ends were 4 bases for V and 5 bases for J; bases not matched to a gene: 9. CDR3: CASSPGTSAGNEQYF. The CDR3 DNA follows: TGCGCCAGCAGCCCCGGGACTAGCGCGGGTAACGAGCAGTACTTC.

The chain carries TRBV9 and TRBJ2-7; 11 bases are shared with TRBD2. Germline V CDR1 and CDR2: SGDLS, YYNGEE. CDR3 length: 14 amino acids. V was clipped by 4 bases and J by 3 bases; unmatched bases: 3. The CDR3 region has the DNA TGTGCCAGCAGCCGACTAGCGGGGATCTACGAGCAGTACTTC. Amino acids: CASSRLAGIYEQYF.

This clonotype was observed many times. The CDR3 loop is CASSVRDRGTGELFF. CDR3 sequence (DNA): TGCGCCAGCAGCGTCCGGGACAGGGGCACCGGGGAGCTGTTTTTT. V is TRBV5-1 and J is TRBJ2-2; 10 bases are a match to TRBD1. Per the germline V gene, CDR1 is SGHRS and CDR2 is YFSETQ. The CDR3 runs 15 residues. V trimming: 4 bases; J trimming: 4 bases; junction bases outside the gene matches: 4. Complete variable domain (other parts from reference TRBV5-1 and TRBJ2-2): KAGVTQTPRYLIKTRGQQVTLSCSPISGHRSVSWYQQTPGQGLQFLFEYFSETQRNKGNFPGRFSGRQFSNSRSEMNVSTLELGDSALYLCASSVRDRGTGELFFGEGSRLTVL.

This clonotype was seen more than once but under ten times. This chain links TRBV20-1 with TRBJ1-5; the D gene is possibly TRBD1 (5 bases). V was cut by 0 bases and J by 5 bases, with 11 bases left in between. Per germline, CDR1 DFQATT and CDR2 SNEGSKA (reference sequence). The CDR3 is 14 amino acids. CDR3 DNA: TGCAGTGCTAGAGATCAGAGGGGCGATCAGCCCCAGCATTTT. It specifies CSARDQRGDQPQHF.

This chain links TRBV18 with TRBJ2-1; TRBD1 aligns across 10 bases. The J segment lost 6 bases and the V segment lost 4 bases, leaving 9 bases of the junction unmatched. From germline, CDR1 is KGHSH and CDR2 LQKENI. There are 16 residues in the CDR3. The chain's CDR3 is CASSRETGGRINEQFF. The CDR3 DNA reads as TGTGCCAGCTCACGAGAGACAGGGGGCCGTATCAATGAGCAGTTCTTC.

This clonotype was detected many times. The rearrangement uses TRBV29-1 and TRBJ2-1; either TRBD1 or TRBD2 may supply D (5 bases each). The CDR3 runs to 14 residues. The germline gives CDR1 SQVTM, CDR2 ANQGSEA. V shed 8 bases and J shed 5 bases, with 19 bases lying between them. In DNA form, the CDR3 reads TGCAGCACCCAGAGGGGTGGGCAAGACAATGAGCAGTTCTTC. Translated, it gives CSTQRGGQDNEQFF.